The present entry profiles one T cell receptor (beta chain) with its context. These data originate in a study of technical replicates of blood from a handful of donors. J lost 1 base, V lost 3 bases, and 6 bases had no gene match. The CDR3 covers 16 residues. Germline V CDR1 and CDR2: LGHNA, YNFKEQ. TCRdb's copy holds only in-frame clones and misses some; the assay was immunoSEQ multiplex PCR. The sample lists more than 65,000 clones, approximately 96% occurring once. The sample consisted of T cells isolated from PBMCs. V is TRBV4-2 and J is TRBJ2-7; 10 nucleotides agree with TRBD2. The sequence was collected from a human donor in good health. The CDR3 is CASSQERTSGSYEQYF. The CDR3 DNA reads as TGTGCCAGCAGCCAGGAGAGGACTAGCGGATCCTACGAGCAGTACTTC.